The following is a T cell receptor beta chain sequence with its context. The sample belongs to a study of blood T cell repertoires in COVID-19. Study at large: Sites in the United States, Italy and Spain provided acute and convalescent COVID-19 samples. Sources were T cells, B-cell-depleted T cells, or PBMCs; the material itself was cDNA or gDNA.

The CDR3 has 16 amino acids. V trimming: 4 bases; J trimming: 0 bases; junction bases outside the gene matches: 7. CDR1 and CDR2 from the germline V gene are KGHSH and LQKENI. Methods used by the authors: Amplification of reference gene primers provided the estimated nucleated cell counts. The data were produced by immunoSEQ multiplex PCR, yet TCRdb's version contains in-frame clones alone and is incomplete. That table is the source of V, J and clone size, and D and trimming were worked out from the DNA. The sample includes roughly 86,000 clones, more than 75% seen only once; the top ten take more than 4%.

The sequence came from a man between 40 and 49 years old with acute or convalescent COVID-19. The sample taken for sequencing was peripheral blood. J is TRBJ2-3 and V is TRBV18; 7 nucleotides line up with TRBD2. The CDR3 reads CASSQIAGPSTDTQYF. CDR3 nucleotides: TGTGCCAGCTCACAAATAGCGGGCCCCAGCACAGATACGCAGTATTTT.